A selection of T cell receptor beta chains follows, all from one sample in a study of read filtering for tumor transcriptome and immune sequencing. MiXCR, applied by TCRdb to the reads, yields one record per CDR3 protein. The sample shows 40,000 or so distinct CDR3 sequences, about 13% of them seen only once. Specimen: a population of CD138-negative cells sorted from bone marrow. These TCRs come from a donor over 35 with multiple myeloma. CDR3s include the opening cysteine and the closing phenylalanine or tryptophan. A D gene is named only where the DNA matches it firmly. Size tells how often a clone was seen (once, few, many) or the class of an expanded clone, and some rows leave it out.

j_call	v_call	d_call	clone_size	cdr3_aa	cdr3_nt
TRBJ1-1	TRBV6-2/TRBV6-3	.	many	CASSRGLRNTEAFF	TGTGCCAGCAGCCGGGGGCTAAGGAACACTGAAGCTTTCTTT
TRBJ1-4	TRBV12-3/TRBV12-4	.	many	CASSNGDKTNEKLFF	TGTGCCAGCAGTAATGGGGACAAAACAAATGAAAAACTGTTTTTT
TRBJ1-3	TRBV28	.	few	CASIQSISGNTIYF	TGTGCCAGCATCCAGAGCATCTCTGGAAACACCATATATTTT
TRBJ1-6	TRBV20-1	.	many	CSAKAGLDSPLHF	TGCAGTGCTAAGGCGGGGTTGGACTCACCCCTCCACTTT
TRBJ2-3	TRBV4-1	.	many	CASSQGLGAGRTDTQYF	TGCGCCAGCAGCCAAGGGTTAGGGGCAGGGCGCACAGATACGCAGTATTTT
TRBJ2-7	TRBV6-5	TRBD2	many	CASSYFGLAGGFSTYEQYF	TGTGCCAGCAGTTACTTTGGACTAGCGGGAGGGTTTTCCACCTACGAGCAGTACTTC
TRBJ2-7	TRBV7-7	TRBD1	once	CASSRGQGYEQYF	TGTGCTAGCAGCCGAGGACAGGGGTACGAGCAGTACTTC
TRBJ1-5	TRBV5-1	.	many	CASSPEGNQPQHF	TGCGCCAGCAGCCCGGAGGGCAATCAGCCCCAGCATTTT
TRBJ1-5	TRBV28	.	few	CASSPASGYGNQPQHF	TGTGCCAGCAGCCCCGCCTCAGGGTATGGCAATCAGCCCCAGCATTTT
TRBJ2-3	TRBV20-1	.	.	CSARDRLTDTQYF	TGCAGTGCTAGAGATCGCTTAACAGATACGCAGTATTTT
TRBJ1-1	TRBV7-6	.	many	CASRGRGAEAFF	TGTGCCAGCAGGGGCAGGGGCGCTGAAGCTTTCTTT
TRBJ2-5	TRBV28	.	many	CASWGSSVTGTQYF	TGTGCCAGCTGGGGGTCGTCGGTAACAGGGACCCAGTACTTC
TRBJ2-3	TRBV20-1	.	many	CSAEPGTHTDTQYF	TGCAGTGCTGAGCCGGGGACCCACACAGATACGCAGTATTTT
TRBJ2-2	TRBV7-9	TRBD1	many	CASSYTSGQITGELFF	TGTGCCAGCAGCTATACTTCGGGACAGATCACCGGGGAGCTGTTTTTT
TRBJ1-1	TRBV5-1	.	many	CASSFGGAGTEAFF	TGCGCCAGCAGCTTCGGTGGGGCTGGCACTGAAGCTTTCTTT
TRBJ2-1	TRBV3-1	TRBD2	many	CASTRGGISYNEQFF	TGTGCCAGCACTCGGGGGGGTATCTCCTACAATGAGCAGTTCTTC
TRBJ1-1	TRBV6-1	.	.	CASSELVGGEAFF	TGTGCCAGCAGTGAATTGGTTGGCGGTGAAGCTTTCTTT
TRBJ2-7	TRBV5-1	.	few	CASSLDVGGSYEQYF	TGCGCCAGCAGCTTGGATGTGGGGGGATCCTACGAGCAGTACTTC
TRBJ2-5	TRBV11-2	.	many	CASSLTGETQYF	TGTGCCAGCAGCTTAACCGGGGAGACCCAGTACTTC
TRBJ2-7	TRBV28	.	.	CASSFDAVWGVGGTAF	TGTGCCAGCAGTTTTGACGCGGTCTGGGGTGTCGGTGGGACGGCGTTC
TRBJ1-4	TRBV2	TRBD1	many	CASRGQPNEKLFF	TGTGCCAGCAGGGGACAGCCTAATGAAAAACTGTTTTTT
TRBJ1-1	TRBV18	.	once	CASSPTRQTNTGAFF	TGTGCCAGCTCACCAACAAGACAGACGAACACTGGAGCTTTCTTT
TRBJ2-7	TRBV10-2	.	many	CASSESIHISRSYEQYF	TGCGCCAGCAGTGAGTCGATTCACATCAGTCGCTCCTACGAGCAGTACTTC
TRBJ2-2	TRBV5-1	.	.	CASSLSWQDIIPNTGELFF	TGCGCCAGCAGCTTGTCGTGGCAGGATATTATCCCGAACACCGGGGAGCTGTTTTTT
TRBJ1-5	TRBV28	.	many	CASSLWASGGNQPQHF	TGTGCCAGCAGTTTATGGGCCAGTGGAGGCAATCAGCCCCAGCATTTT
TRBJ2-3	TRBV20-1	TRBD1	many	CSARGGQARGSSTDTQYF	TGCAGTGCTAGAGGTGGACAGGCCCGGGGCTCTAGCACAGATACGCAGTATTTT
TRBJ1-4	TRBV11-3	.	.	CASSLDLDSFEKLFF	TGTGCCAGCAGCTTAGACCTGGACAGTTTCGAAAAACTGTTTTTT
TRBJ1-1	TRBV29-1	.	many	CSVRATGSSEAFF	TGCAGCGTGAGGGCCACCGGGAGCTCTGAAGCTTTCTTT
TRBJ2-3	TRBV18	.	many	CASPQRALLGTDTQYF	TGTGCCAGCCCCCAAAGGGCCCTATTGGGCACAGATACGCAGTATTTT